This is a list of T cell receptor beta chains from one sample in a study of Graves' ophthalmopathy and Graves' hyperthyroidism. TCRdb passed the multiplex PCR reads through MiXCR, listing each CDR3 protein once. The table includes hundreds of thousands of distinct CDR3 sequences, about 20% detected once. Sequenced: peripheral blood. These receptors were obtained from a woman aged 18 to 35 with stable Graves' hyperthyroidism. Some clones in this sample may be carry-over from other donors' samples. Both conserved end residues are part of each CDR3. Each record gives: D gene, V gene, CDR3 length, J gene, clone size, CDR3 DNA, CDR3 protein. D genes are given only for firm matches. A clone size is listed for some rows: how often the clone was seen (once, few, many), or a class if it is expanded.

D gene: .
V gene: TRBV3-1
CDR3 length: 14
J gene: TRBJ1-6
clone size: many
CDR3 DNA: TGTGCCAGCAGGCCGGAGGGCTATAATTCACCCCTCCACTTT
CDR3 protein: CASRPEGYNSPLHF

D gene: .
V gene: TRBV28
CDR3 length: 17
J gene: TRBJ2-7
clone size: .
CDR3 DNA: TGTGCCAGCAGTAGCCACACGGGCACACTTACTATCTACGAGCAGTACTTC
CDR3 protein: CASSSHTGTLTIYEQYF

D gene: .
V gene: TRBV12-3/TRBV12-4
CDR3 length: 12
J gene: TRBJ1-2
clone size: many
CDR3 DNA: TGTGCCAGCAGTTTTCTGGGGTATGGCTACACCTTC
CDR3 protein: CASSFLGYGYTF

D gene: TRBD2
V gene: TRBV6-1
CDR3 length: 14
J gene: TRBJ2-7
clone size: many
CDR3 DNA: TGTGCCACCGAAAGGGGACTAGCGGACTACGAGCAGTACTTC
CDR3 protein: CATERGLADYEQYF

D gene: TRBD2
V gene: TRBV5-6
CDR3 length: 16
J gene: TRBJ2-5
clone size: many
CDR3 DNA: TGTGCCAGCAGCTTGCGGACGGTCCAGGGAGGGGAGACCCAGTACTTC
CDR3 protein: CASSLRTVQGGETQYF

D gene: .
V gene: TRBV20-1
CDR3 length: 14
J gene: TRBJ2-5
clone size: many
CDR3 DNA: TGCAGTTTCCAATTGGCGGGGCCCCGGTCGGGACAGTACTTC
CDR3 protein: CSFQLAGPRSGQYF

D gene: .
V gene: TRBV5-1
CDR3 length: 16
J gene: TRBJ2-2
clone size: .
CDR3 DNA: TGCGCCAGCAGCTTAGGAGTTGAGAGGGTCACCGGGGAGCTGTTTTTT
CDR3 protein: CASSLGVERVTGELFF

D gene: .
V gene: TRBV30
CDR3 length: 15
J gene: TRBJ1-5
clone size: few
CDR3 DNA: TGTGCCTGGAGTAGGTTCGAAGGGGTAAATCAGCCCCAGCATTTT
CDR3 protein: CAWSRFEGVNQPQHF

D gene: .
V gene: TRBV4-3
CDR3 length: 13
J gene: TRBJ1-2
clone size: few
CDR3 DNA: TGCGCCAGCAGCCAAGATGGGACCGTTGGCTACACCTTC
CDR3 protein: CASSQDGTVGYTF

D gene: .
V gene: TRBV20-1
CDR3 length: 13
J gene: TRBJ1-1
clone size: many
CDR3 DNA: TGCAGTGCTAGCCCCCGGCTGGCCACTGAAGCTTTCTTT
CDR3 protein: CSASPRLATEAFF

D gene: .
V gene: TRBV7-3
CDR3 length: 12
J gene: TRBJ2-7
clone size: many
CDR3 DNA: TGTGCCAGCAGCTTAATAGGCTCCGAGCAGTACTTC
CDR3 protein: CASSLIGSEQYF

D gene: .
V gene: TRBV6-5
CDR3 length: 14
J gene: TRBJ1-3
clone size: many
CDR3 DNA: TGTGCCAGCAGCAAACTCGGGGGAGGAAACACCATATATTTT
CDR3 protein: CASSKLGGGNTIYF

D gene: TRBD2
V gene: TRBV7-9
CDR3 length: 15
J gene: TRBJ2-7
clone size: many
CDR3 DNA: TGTGCCAGCATATCTAGCGGGAGGGCCGGTAACGAGCAGTACTTC
CDR3 protein: CASISSGRAGNEQYF